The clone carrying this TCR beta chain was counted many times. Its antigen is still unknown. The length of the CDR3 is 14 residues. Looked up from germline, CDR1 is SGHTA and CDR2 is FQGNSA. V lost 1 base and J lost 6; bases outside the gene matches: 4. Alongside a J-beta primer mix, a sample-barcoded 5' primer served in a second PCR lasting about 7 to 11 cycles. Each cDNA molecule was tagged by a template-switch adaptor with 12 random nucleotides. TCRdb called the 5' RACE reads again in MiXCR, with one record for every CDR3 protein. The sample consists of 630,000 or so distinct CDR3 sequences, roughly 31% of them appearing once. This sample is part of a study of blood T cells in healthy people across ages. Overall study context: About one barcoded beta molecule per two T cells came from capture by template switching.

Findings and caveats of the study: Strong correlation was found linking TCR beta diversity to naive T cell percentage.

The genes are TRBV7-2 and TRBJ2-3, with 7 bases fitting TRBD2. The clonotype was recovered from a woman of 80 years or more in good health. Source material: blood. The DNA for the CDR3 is TGTGCCAGCAGCTTAGAGCGGGGTGTGGATACGCAGTATTTT. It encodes CASSLERGVDTQYF.